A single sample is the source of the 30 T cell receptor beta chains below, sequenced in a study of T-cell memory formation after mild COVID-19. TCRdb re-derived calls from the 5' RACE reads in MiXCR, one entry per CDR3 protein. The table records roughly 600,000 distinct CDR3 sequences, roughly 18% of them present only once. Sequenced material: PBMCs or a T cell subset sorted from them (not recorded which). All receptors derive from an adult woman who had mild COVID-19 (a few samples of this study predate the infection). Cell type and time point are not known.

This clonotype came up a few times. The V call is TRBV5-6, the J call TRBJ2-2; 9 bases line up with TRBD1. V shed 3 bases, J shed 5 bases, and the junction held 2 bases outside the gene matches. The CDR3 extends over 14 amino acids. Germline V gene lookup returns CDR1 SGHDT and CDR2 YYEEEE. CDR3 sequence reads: CASSSGTGTGELFF. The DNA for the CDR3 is TGTGCCAGCAGCTCCGGGACAGGGACCGGGGAGCTGTTTTTT.

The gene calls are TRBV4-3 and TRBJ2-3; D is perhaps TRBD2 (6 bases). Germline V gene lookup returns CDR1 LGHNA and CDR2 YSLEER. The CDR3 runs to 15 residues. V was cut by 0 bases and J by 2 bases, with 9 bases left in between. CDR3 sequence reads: CASSQEGRTTDTQYF. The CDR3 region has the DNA TGCGCCAGCAGCCAAGAGGGGAGGACCACAGATACGCAGTATTTT.

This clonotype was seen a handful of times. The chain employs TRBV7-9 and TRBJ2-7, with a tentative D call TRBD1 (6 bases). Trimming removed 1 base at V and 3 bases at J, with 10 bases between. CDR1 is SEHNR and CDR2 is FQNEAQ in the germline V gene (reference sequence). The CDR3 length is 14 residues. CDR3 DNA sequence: TGTGCCAGCAGCTTAGTGGTCAGGGGCTACGAGCAGTACTTC. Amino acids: CASSLVVRGYEQYF. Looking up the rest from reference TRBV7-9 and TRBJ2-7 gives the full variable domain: DTGVSQNPRHKITKRGQNVTFRCDPISEHNRLYWYRQTLGQGPEFLTYFQNEAQLEKSRLLSDRFSAERPKGSFSTLEIQRTEQGDSAMYLCASSLVVRGYEQYFGPGTRLTVT.

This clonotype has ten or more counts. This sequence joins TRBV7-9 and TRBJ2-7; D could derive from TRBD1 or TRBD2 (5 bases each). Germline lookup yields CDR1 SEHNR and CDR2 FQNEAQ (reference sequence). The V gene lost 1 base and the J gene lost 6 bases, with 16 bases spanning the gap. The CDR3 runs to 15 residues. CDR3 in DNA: TGTGCCAGCAGCTTAGAGGGTTGGGACGGCCCCGAGCAGTACTTC. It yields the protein CASSLEGWDGPEQYF.

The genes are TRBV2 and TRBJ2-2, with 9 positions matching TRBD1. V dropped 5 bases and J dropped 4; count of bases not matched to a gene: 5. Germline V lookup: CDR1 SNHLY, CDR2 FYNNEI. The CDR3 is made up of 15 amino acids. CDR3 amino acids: CASSFTGGSTGELFF. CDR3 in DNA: TGTGCCAGCAGTTTTACAGGGGGCAGCACCGGGGAGCTGTTTTTT.

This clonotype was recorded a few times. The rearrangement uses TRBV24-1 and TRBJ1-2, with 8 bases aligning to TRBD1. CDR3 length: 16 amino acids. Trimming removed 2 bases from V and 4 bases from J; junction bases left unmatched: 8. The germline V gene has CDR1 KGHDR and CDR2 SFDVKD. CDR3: CATSDWSRGRSYGYTF. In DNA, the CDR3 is TGTGCCACCAGTGATTGGAGCAGGGGGCGCAGCTATGGCTACACCTTC.

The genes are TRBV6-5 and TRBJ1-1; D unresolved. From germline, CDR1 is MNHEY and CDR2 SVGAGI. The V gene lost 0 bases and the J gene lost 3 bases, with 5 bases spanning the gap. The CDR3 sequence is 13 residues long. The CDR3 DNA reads TGTGCCAGCAGTTACTCGGTATACACTGAAGCTTTCTTT. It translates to CASSYSVYTEAFF.

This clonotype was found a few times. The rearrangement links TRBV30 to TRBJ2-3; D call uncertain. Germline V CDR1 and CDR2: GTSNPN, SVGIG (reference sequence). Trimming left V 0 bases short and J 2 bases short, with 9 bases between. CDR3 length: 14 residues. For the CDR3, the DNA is TGTGCCTGGAGTGTACGCGCTTCCACAGATACGCAGTATTTT. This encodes CAWSVRASTDTQYF.

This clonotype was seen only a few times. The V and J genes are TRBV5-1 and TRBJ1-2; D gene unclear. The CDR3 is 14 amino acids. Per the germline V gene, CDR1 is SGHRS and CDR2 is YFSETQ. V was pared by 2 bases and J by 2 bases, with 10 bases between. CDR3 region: CASSFGGLNYGYTF. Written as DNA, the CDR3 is TGCGCCAGCAGCTTCGGCGGACTGAACTATGGCTACACCTTC.

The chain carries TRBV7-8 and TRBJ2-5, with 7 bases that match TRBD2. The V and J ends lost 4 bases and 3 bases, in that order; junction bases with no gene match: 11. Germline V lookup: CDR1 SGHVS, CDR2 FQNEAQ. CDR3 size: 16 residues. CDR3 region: CASSYHGGSGEETQYF. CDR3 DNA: TGTGCCAGCAGCTATCACGGGGGGTCCGGTGAAGAGACCCAGTACTTC.

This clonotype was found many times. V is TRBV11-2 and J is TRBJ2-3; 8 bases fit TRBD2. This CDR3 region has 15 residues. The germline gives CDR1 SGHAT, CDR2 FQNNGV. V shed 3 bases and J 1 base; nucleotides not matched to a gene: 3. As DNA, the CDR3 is TGTGCCAGCAGCTTCCGGGGGGGTCGCACAGATACGCAGTATTTT. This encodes CASSFRGGRTDTQYF.

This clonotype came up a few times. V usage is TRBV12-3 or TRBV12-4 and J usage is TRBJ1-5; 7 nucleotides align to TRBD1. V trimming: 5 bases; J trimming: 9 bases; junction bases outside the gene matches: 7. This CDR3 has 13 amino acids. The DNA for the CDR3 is TGTGCCAGCAGTGCGACAGGGTATCGGCCCCAGCATTTT. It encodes CASSATGYRPQHF.

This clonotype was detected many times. DNA of the CDR3: TGCAGCGTTGAAATTGGACCCACAAAACCGGATACGCAGTATTTT. Its protein product is CSVEIGPTKPDTQYF. This sequence joins TRBV29-1 and TRBJ2-3; no clear D gene. Germline V gene lookup returns CDR1 SQVTM and CDR2 ANQGSEA. V lost 2 bases and J lost 6, with 18 bases in between. The length of the CDR3 is 15 residues.

The CDR3 coding sequence is TGTGCCAGCAGCTCTACACTGGGCAATGAGCAGTTCTTC. Amino acid sequence: CASSSTLGNEQFF. V usage is TRBV7-3 and J usage is TRBJ2-1; D is unclear. Germline CDR1 SGHTA, CDR2 FQGTGA. Trimming stripped 4 bases from V and 6 bases from J, with 10 bases between. The CDR3 consists of 13 residues.

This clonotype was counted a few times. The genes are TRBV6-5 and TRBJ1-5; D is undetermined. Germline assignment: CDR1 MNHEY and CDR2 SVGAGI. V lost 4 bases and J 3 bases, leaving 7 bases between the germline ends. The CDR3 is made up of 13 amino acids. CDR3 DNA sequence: TGTGCCAGCAGTTCCACGATCAATCAGCCCCAGCATTTT. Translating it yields CASSSTINQPQHF.

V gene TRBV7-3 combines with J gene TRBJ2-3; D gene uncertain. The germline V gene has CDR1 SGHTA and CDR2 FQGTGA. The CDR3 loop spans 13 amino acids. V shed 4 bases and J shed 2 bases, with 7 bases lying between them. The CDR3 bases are TGTGCCAGCAGCTCCCCATTCACAGATACGCAGTATTTT. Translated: CASSSPFTDTQYF.

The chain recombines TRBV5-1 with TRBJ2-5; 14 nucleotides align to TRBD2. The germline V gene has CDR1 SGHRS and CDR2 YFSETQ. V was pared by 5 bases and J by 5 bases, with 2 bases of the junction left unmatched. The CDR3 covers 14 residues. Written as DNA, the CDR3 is TGCGCCAGCAGGACTAGCGGGGGGGCGGAGACCCAGTACTTC. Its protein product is CASRTSGGAETQYF.

The CDR3 sequence is CASSTTSGTGDEQYF. The CDR3, as DNA: TGTGCCAGCAGCACCACTTCCGGGACAGGGGACGAGCAGTACTTC. The rearrangement joins TRBV11-2 to TRBJ2-7; the match to TRBD1 covers 10 bases. J gave up 5 bases and V 5 bases, and 9 bases lay outside the gene matches. The germline gives CDR1 SGHAT, CDR2 FQNNGV. The CDR3 extends over 15 amino acids.

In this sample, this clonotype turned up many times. The CDR3 sequence is CASSLEQGAYEQYF. For the CDR3, the DNA is TGTGCCAGCAGCTTAGAACAGGGTGCCTACGAGCAGTACTTC. V gene TRBV7-6 combines with J gene TRBJ2-7, with a possible D match to TRBD1 (6 bases). V dropped 1 base and J dropped 2 bases, with 9 bases sitting between them. The CDR3 covers 14 residues. Germline assignment: CDR1 SGHVS and CDR2 FNYEAQ.

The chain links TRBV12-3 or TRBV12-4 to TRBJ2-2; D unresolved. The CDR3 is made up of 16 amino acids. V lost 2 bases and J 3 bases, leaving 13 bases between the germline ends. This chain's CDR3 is CASSLPPRSYTGELFF. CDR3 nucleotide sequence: TGTGCCAGCAGTTTACCTCCACGGTCCTACACCGGGGAGCTGTTTTTT.

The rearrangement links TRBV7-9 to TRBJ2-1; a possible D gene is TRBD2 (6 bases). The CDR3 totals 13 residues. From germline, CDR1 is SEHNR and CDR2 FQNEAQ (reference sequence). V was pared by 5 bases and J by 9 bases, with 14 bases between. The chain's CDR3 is CASSPRREIEQFF. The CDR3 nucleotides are TGTGCCAGCAGCCCGCGGAGGGAAATTGAGCAGTTCTTC.

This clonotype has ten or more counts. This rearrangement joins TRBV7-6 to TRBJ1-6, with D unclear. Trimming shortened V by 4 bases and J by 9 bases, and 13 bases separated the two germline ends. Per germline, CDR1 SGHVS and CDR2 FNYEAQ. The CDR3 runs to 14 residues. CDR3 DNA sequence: TGTGCCAGCAGCTCCTCCGCAAGGAGTTCACCCCTCCACTTT. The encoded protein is CASSSSARSSPLHF.

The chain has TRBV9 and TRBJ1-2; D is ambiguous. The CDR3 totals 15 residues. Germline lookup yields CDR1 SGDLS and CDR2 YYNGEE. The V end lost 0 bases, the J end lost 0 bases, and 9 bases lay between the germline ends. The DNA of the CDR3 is TGTGCCAGCAGCGTAGGAGACGCTACTAACTATGGCTACACCTTC. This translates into CASSVGDATNYGYTF.

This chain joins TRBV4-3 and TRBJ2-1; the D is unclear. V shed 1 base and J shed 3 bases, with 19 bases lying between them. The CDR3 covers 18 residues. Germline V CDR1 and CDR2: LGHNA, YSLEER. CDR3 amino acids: CASSQGARLEPDYNEQFF. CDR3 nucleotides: TGCGCCAGCAGCCAAGGCGCCCGACTGGAGCCGGACTACAATGAGCAGTTCTTC.

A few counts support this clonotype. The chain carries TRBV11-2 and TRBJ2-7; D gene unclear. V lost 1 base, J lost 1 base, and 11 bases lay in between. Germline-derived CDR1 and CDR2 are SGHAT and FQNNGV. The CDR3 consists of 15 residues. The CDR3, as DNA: TGTGCCAGCAGCTTAGTATCAGGAGAATCCTACGAGCAGTACTTC. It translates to CASSLVSGESYEQYF.

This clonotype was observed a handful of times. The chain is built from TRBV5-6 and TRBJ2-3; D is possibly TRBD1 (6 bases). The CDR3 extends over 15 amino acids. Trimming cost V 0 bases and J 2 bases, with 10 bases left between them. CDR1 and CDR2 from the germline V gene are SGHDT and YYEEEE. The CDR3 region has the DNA TGTGCCAGCAGCTTGGGGGACATCTCCACAGATACGCAGTATTTT. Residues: CASSLGDISTDTQYF.

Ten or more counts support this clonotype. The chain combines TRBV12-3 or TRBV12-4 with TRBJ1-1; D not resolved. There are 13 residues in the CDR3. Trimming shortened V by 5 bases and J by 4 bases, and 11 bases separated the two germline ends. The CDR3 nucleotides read TGTGCCAGCAGTCGTGAGGGCGGCACTGAAGCTTTCTTT. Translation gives CASSREGGTEAFF.

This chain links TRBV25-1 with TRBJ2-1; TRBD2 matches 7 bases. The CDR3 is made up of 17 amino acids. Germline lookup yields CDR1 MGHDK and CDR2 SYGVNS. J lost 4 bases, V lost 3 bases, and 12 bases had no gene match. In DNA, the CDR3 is TGTGCCAGCAGTGATCCCGGCGGGGGACCCCAATACAATGAGCAGTTCTTC. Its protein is CASSDPGGGPQYNEQFF. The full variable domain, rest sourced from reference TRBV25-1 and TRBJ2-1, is EADIYQTPRYLVIGTGKKITLECSQTMGHDKMYWYQQDPGMELHLIHYSYGVNSTEKGDLSSESTVSRIRTEHFPLTLESARPSHTSQYLCASSDPGGGPQYNEQFFGPGTRLTVL.

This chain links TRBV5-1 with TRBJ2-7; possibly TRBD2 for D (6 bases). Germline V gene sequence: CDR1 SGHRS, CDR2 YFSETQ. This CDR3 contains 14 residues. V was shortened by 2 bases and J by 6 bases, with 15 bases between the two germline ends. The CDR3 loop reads CASSFSGDLSEQYF. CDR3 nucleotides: TGCGCCAGCAGCTTCTCGGGAGATTTGAGCGAGCAGTACTTC. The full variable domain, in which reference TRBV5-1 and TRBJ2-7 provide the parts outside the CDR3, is KAGVTQTPRYLIKTRGQQVTLSCSPISGHRSVSWYQQTPGQGLQFLFEYFSETQRNKGNFPGRFSGRQFSNSRSEMNVSTLELGDSALYLCASSFSGDLSEQYFGPGTRLTVT.

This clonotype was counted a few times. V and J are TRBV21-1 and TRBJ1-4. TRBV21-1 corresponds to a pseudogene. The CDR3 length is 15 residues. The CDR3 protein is CASTIKRAEHEKLFF. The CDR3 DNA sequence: TGTGCCAGCACCATTAAGAGGGCAGAACACGAAAAACTGTTTTTT.